Sequencing of this TCR beta chain was carried out in a study of human T cells and chemical hapten exposure. The overall study: The variation in per-sample TCR yields arose mainly from small differences in pooled library volumes. Regarding the study as a whole: Expanded TCRs were compared with controls, and the expanded TCRs formed significantly more large CDR3 similarity clusters.

This clonotype was detected many times. The antigen is undetermined. Separate cDNA molecules received unique molecular identifiers, which the library attached to them. Via MiXCR, TCRdb re-called the RACE reads, giving one row per CDR3 protein. Found here are 300,000 to 400,000 distinct CDR3 sequences, 4.5% to 5.5% of them singletons; the top ten hold just over 2.5%. Stated time point: pre-sensitization, week 0. As to treatment: therapeutic diphenylcyclopropenone sensitization with weekly scalp DPC. The germline V gene encodes CDR1 KGHSH and CDR2 LQKENI. J lost 4 bases, V lost 6 bases, and 11 bases had no gene match. The CDR3 consists of 17 residues.

This material consisted of whole blood, taken in connection with sensitization to the hapten diphenylcyclopropenone (DPC). The sequence was collected from a woman aged 50 to 65 with alopecia areata. Some clones in this sample may be carry-over from other donors' samples. The chain recombines TRBV18 with TRBJ2-2; 10 positions agree with TRBD2. The CDR3 here is CASSDGLAGERTGELFF. CDR3 bases: TGTGCCAGCTCCGACGGCCTAGCGGGAGAGCGCACCGGGGAGCTGTTTTTT.